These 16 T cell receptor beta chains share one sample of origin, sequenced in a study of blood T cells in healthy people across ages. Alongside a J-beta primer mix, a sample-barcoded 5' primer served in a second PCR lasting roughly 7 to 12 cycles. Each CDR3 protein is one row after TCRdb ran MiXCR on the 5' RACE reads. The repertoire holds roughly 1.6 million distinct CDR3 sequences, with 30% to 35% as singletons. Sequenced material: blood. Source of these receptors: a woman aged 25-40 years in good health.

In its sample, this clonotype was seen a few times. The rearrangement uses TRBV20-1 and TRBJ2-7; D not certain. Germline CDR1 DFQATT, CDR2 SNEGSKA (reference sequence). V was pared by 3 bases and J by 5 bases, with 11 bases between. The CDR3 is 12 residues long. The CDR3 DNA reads TGCAGTGCTAGCCGCGTTAAGGACGAGCAGTACTTC. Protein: CSASRVKDEQYF.

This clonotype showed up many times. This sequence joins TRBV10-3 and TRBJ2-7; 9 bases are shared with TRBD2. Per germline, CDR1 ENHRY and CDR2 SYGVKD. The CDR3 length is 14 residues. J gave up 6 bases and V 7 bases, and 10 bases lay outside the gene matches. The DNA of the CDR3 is TGTGCCATCACCCAACTAGCGGGTCAGGCCGAGCAGTACTTC. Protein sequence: CAITQLAGQAEQYF.

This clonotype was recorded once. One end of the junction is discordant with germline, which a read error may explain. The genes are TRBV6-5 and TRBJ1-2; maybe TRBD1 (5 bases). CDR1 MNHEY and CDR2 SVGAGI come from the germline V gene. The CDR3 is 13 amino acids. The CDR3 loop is CASSSSTGYGSTF. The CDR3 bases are TGTGCCAGCAGTTCATCAACAGGCTACGGCTCCACCTTC.

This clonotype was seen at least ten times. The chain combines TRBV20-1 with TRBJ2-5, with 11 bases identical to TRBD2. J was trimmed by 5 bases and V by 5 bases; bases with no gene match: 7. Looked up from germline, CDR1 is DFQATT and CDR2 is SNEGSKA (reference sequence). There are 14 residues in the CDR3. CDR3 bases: TGCAGTGCTGAACTAGCGGGAGTATATGAGACCCAGTACTTC. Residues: CSAELAGVYETQYF.

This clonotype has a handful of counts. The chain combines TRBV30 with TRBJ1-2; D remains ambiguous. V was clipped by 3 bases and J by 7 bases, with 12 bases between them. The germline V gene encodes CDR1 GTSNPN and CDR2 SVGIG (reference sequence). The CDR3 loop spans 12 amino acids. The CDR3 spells CAWSEGGSGYTF. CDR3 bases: TGTGCCTGGAGCGAGGGAGGGAGTGGCTACACCTTC.

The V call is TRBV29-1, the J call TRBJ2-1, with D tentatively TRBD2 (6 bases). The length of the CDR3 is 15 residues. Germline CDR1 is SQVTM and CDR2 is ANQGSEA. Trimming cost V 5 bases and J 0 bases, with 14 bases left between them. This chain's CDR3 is CSVPRTNPSYNEQFF. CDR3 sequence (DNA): TGCAGCGTTCCGAGGACTAACCCCTCCTACAATGAGCAGTTCTTC.

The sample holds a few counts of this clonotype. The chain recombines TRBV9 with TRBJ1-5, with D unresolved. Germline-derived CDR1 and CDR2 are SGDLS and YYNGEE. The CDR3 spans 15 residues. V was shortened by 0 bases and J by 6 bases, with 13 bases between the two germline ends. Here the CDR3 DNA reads TGTGCCAGCAGCGTAGGCTCCGGGTTTGGTCAGCCCCAGCATTTT. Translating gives CASSVGSGFGQPQHF.

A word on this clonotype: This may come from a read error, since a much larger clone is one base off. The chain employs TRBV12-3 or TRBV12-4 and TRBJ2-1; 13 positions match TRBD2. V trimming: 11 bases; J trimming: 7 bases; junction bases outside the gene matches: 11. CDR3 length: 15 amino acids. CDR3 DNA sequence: TGTGCCGCATCCTGGACTAGCGGGAGTGGAAATGAGCAGTTCTTC. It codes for CAASWTSGSGNEQFF.

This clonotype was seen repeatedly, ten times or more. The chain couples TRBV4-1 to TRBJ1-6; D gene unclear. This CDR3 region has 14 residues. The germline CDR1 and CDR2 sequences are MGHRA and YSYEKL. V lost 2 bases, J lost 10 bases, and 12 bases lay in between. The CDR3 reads CASSQRREGSPLHF. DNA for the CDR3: TGCGCCAGCAGCCAACGACGGGAAGGGTCACCCCTCCACTTT.

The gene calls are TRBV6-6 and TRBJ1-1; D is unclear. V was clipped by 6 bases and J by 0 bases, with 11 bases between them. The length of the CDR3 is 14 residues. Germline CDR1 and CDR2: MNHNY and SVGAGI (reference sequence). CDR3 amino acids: CASRPAGLNTEAFF. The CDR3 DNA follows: TGTGCCAGCAGACCTGCCGGACTGAACACTGAAGCTTTCTTT.

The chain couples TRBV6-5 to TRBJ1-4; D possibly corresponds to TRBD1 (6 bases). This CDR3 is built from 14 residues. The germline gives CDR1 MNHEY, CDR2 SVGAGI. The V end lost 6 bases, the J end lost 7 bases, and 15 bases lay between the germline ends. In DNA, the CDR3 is TGTGCCAGCAGCCGCCGGACAGCCGGTGAAAAACTGTTTTTT. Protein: CASSRRTAGEKLFF.

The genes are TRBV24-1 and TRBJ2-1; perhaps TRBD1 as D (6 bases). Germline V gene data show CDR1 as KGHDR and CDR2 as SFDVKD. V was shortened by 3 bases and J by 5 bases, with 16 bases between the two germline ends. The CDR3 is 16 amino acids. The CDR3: CATSDPQGYPHNEQFF. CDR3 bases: TGTGCCACCAGTGATCCACAGGGTTACCCCCACAATGAGCAGTTCTTC.

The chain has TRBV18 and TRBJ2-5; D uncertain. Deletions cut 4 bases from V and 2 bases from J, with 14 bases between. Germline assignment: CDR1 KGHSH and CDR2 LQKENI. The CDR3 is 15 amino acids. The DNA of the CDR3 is TGTGCCAGCTCACAGCAGACAATGATACAAGAGACCCAGTACTTC. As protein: CASSQQTMIQETQYF.

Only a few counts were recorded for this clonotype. The CDR3 region has the DNA TGTGCCAGCAGTTTTCGCCGGGACTTCACTAGCACAGATACGCAGTATTTT. This encodes CASSFRRDFTSTDTQYF. The chain is built from TRBV6-2 or TRBV6-3 and TRBJ2-3, with D possibly TRBD2 on 6 matching bases. This CDR3 is 17 amino acids long. CDR1 and CDR2 (germline): MNHEY, SVGEGT. V was clipped by 4 bases and J by 0 bases, with 17 bases between them.

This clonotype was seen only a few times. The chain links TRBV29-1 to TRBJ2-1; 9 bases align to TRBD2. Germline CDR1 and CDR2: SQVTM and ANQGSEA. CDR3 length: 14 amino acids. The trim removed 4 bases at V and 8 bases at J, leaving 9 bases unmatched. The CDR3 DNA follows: TGCAGCGTTGTTGCTCGCGGGGGGGTGGATGAGCAGTTCTTC. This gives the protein CSVVARGGVDEQFF.

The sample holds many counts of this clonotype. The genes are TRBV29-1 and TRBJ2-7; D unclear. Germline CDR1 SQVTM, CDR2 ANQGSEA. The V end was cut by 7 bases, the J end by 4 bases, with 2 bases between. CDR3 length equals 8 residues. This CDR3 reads CSGYEQYF. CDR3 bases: TGCAGCGGATACGAGCAGTACTTC.